The 10 T cell receptor beta chains listed next were all sequenced from one sample in a study of blood T cells in healthy people across ages. With a J-beta primer mix and a sample-barcoded 5' primer, a second PCR ran about 7 to 12 cycles. TCRdb ran MiXCR on the 5' RACE reads and lists one entry per CDR3 protein. The table has approximately 800,000 distinct CDR3 sequences, more than 55% seen once. The sequencing sample was made of blood. The receptors shown here come from a man aged 40-55 years in good health.

This clonotype has just one count. A read error is possible here, since a much larger clone lies one base away. This chain links TRBV20-1 with TRBJ2-5; D is uncertain. Trimming removed 4 bases from V and 11 bases from J, with 17 bases in between. Looked up from germline, CDR1 is DFQATT and CDR2 is SNEGSKA (reference sequence). The CDR3 extends over 12 amino acids. This chain's CDR3 is CSATGLRNEQYF. CDR3 DNA sequence: TGCAGTGCTACTGGCTTACGGAATGAGCAGTACTTC.

The V and J genes are TRBV12-3 or TRBV12-4 and TRBJ2-1; 9 nucleotides match TRBD1. TRBJ2-7 matches the DNA end more closely, so the J call is doubtful. The CDR3 contains 14 residues. The chain's CDR3 is CASSRTGAYNEQYF. In DNA, the CDR3 is TGTGCCAGCAGTCGGACAGGGGCGTACAATGAGCAGTACTTC.

This rearrangement joins TRBV29-1 to TRBJ1-2; D call uncertain. Per germline, CDR1 SQVTM and CDR2 ANQGSEA. The CDR3 spans 12 residues. V was clipped by 0 bases and J by 4 bases, with 6 bases between them. CDR3 sequence: CSVEEGSYGYTF. The CDR3, as DNA: TGCAGCGTTGAAGAGGGCAGCTATGGCTACACCTTC.

This clonotype was picked up one time. J is TRBJ2-1 and V is TRBV2, with D unclear. V was clipped by 1 base and J by 0 bases, with 7 bases between them. In germline, CDR1 is SNHLY, CDR2 FYNNEI. The length of the CDR3 is 15 residues. CDR3 sequence: CASSEVSSSYNEQFF. CDR3 nucleotides: TGTGCCAGCAGTGAAGTGAGTAGCTCCTACAATGAGCAGTTCTTC.

The chain uses TRBV7-2 and TRBJ2-7, with 7 positions matching TRBD1. V shed 4 bases, J shed 6 bases, and the junction held 12 bases outside the gene matches. The CDR3 length is 15 residues. Germline V gene sequence: CDR1 SGHTA, CDR2 FQGNSA. The CDR3 reads CASSSTGPLGTEQYF. CDR3 DNA: TGTGCCAGCAGCTCGACAGGGCCCCTTGGTACCGAGCAGTACTTC. Using reference TRBV7-2 and TRBJ2-7 for the parts outside the CDR3, the full variable domain is GAGVSQSPSNKVTEKGKDVELRCDPISGHTALYWYRQSLGQGLEFLIYFQGNSAPDKSGLPSDRFSAERTGGSVSTLTIQRTQQEDSAVYLCASSSTGPLGTEQYFGPGTRLTVT.

The chain combines TRBV24-1 with TRBJ2-4, with D possibly TRBD2 on 5 matching bases. The end of the DNA fits TRBJ2-7 better, so the J call may be wrong. This CDR3 has 12 residues. The germline CDR1 and CDR2 sequences are KGHDR and SFDVKD. The CDR3 bases are TGTGCCACCCAGGATTCTGGAGGCGAGCAGTACTTC. It yields the protein CATQDSGGEQYF.

The chain couples TRBV7-9 to TRBJ2-3, with D unclear. From germline, CDR1 is SEHNR and CDR2 FQNEAQ (reference sequence). Trimming pared 2 bases from V and 2 bases from J, leaving 11 bases between. The CDR3 has 15 residues. The CDR3, as DNA: TGTGCCAGCAGCTTACGGGCCCCCGACACAGATACGCAGTATTTT. Protein product: CASSLRAPDTDTQYF.

The chain has TRBV7-9 and TRBJ2-1; TRBD1 agrees at 10 bases. The trim removed 5 bases at V and 6 bases at J, leaving 10 bases unmatched. The CDR3 totals 16 residues. The germline V gene encodes CDR1 SEHNR and CDR2 FQNEAQ (reference sequence). CDR3 nucleotide sequence: TGTGCCAGCAGCCCAGGGACGGGACAGGGGCTCAATGAGCAGTTCTTC. Translated, it gives CASSPGTGQGLNEQFF.

The chain couples TRBV15 to TRBJ2-5, with D perhaps given as TRBD1 or TRBD2 (6 bases each). The DNA end is a closer match to TRBJ2-4, so the J assignment may be wrong. The germline CDR1 and CDR2 sequences are LNHNV and YYDKDF (reference sequence). The CDR3 is 17 residues long. The CDR3 sequence: CATSKLGLGEGGNIQYF. For the CDR3, the DNA is TGTGCCACCAGCAAATTGGGGCTCGGTGAGGGGGGTAACATTCAGTACTTC.

Comment on this clonotype: This may arise from a read error, as a much more abundant clone is one base away. The chain recombines TRBV29-1 with TRBJ2-3; D is perhaps TRBD1 (6 bases). V lost 5 bases, J lost 5 bases, and 20 bases lay in between. The CDR3 spans 15 residues. CDR1 and CDR2 (germline): SQVTM, ANQGSEA. The CDR3 DNA reads TGCAGCGTTCAAAACGTCAGGGGTGAGGGAGATACGCAGTATTTT. The encoded protein is CSVQNVRGEGDTQYF.